This TCR beta chain derives from a study of T cell changes during pregnancy in multiple sclerosis. Here immunoSEQ multiplex PCR was the method, and the copy in TCRdb shows in-frame clones only, minus some. The repertoire includes 55,000 or so clones, 85% to 90% of them detected once, and 0.5% to 0.6% sits in the top ten. The length of the CDR3 is 12 residues. Germline lookup yields CDR1 ENHRY and CDR2 SYGVKD. J was trimmed by 2 bases and V by 9 bases; bases with no gene match: 3. The sequencing used CD4+ T cells from peripheral blood mononuclear cells, collected in the first trimester of pregnancy. The receptor's source is a female donor with multiple sclerosis, enrolled in a pregnancy study. This chain connects TRBV10-3 to TRBJ2-5, with 7 bases matching TRBD2. The CDR3 sequence is CAIGTIQETQYF. The CDR3 coding sequence is TGTGCCATTGGGACTATTCAAGAGACCCAGTACTTC.